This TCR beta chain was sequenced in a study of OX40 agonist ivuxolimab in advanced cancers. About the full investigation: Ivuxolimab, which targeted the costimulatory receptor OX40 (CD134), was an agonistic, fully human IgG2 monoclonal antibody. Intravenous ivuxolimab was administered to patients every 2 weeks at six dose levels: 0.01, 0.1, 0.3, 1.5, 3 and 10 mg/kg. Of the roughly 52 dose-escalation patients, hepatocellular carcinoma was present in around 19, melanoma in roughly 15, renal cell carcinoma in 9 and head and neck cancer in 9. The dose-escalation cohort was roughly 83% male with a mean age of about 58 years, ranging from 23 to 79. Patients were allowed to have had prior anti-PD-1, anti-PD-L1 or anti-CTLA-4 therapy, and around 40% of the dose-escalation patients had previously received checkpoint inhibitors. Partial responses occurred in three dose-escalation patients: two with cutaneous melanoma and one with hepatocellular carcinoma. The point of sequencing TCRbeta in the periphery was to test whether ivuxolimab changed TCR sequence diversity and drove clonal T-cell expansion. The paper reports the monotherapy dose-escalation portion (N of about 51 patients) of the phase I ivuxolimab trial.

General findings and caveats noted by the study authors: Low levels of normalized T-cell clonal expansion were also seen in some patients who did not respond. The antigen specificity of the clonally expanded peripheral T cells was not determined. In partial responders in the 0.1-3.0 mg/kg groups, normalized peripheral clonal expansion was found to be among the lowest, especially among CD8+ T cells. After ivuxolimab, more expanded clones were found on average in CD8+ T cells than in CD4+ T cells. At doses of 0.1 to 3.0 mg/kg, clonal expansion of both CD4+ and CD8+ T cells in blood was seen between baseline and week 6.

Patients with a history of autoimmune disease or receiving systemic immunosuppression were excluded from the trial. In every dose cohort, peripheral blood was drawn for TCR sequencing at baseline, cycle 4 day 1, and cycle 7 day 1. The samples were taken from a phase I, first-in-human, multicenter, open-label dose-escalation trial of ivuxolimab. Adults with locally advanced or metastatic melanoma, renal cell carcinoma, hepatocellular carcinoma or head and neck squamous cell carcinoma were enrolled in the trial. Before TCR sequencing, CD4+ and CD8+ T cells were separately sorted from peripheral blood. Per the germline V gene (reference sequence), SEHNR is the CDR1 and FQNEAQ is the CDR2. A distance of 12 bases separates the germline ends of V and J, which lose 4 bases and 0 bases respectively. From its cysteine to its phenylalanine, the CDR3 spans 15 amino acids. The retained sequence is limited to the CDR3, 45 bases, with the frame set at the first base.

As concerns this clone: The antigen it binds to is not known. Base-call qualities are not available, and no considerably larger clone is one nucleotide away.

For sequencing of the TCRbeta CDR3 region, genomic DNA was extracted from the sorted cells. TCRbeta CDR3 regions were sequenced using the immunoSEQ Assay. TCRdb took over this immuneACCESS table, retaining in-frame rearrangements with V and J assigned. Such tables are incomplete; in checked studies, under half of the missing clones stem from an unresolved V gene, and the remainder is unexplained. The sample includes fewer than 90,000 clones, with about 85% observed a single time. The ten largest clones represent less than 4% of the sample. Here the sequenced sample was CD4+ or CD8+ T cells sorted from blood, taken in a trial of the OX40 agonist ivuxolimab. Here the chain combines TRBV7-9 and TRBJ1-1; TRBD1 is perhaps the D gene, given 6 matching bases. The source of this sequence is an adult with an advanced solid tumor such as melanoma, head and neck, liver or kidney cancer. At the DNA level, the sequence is TGTGCCAGCAGCTCACACAGGGACATGAACACTGAAGCTTTCTTT. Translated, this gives CASSSHRDMNTEAFF.